This T cell receptor beta chain was recorded in a study of blood T cell repertoires in COVID-19. About the research overall: Sample material is recorded as cDNA or gDNA derived from T cells, B-cell-depleted T cells, or PBMCs.

V gave up 5 bases and J gave up 5 bases; unmatched junction bases: 6. The CDR3 loop spans 13 amino acids. Germline V lookup: CDR1 SGHVS, CDR2 FNYEAQ. TCRdb keeps only in-frame clones here, not all; method: immunoSEQ multiplex PCR. The sample yields 140,000 to 150,000 clones, around 78% seen once. Sequences were obtained from peripheral blood. The chain joins TRBV7-6 to TRBJ2-7; the match to TRBD2 covers 7 bases. The source is a woman in her sixties or seventies with acute or convalescent COVID-19. CDR3 bases: TGTGCCAGCAGCCGGGGGGAAGGGGACGAGCAGTACTTC. This codes for CASSRGEGDEQYF.